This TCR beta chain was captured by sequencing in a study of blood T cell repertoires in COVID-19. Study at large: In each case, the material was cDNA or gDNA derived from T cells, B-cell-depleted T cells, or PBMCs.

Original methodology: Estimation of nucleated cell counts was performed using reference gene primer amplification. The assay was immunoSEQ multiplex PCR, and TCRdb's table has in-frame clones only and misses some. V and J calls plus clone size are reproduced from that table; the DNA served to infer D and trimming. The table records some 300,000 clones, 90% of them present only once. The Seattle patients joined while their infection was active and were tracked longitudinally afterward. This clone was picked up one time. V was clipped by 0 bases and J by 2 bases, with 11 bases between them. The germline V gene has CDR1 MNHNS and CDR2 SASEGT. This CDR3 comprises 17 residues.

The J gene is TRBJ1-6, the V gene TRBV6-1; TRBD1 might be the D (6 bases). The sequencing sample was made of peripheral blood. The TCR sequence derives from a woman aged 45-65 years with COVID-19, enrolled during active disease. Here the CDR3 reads CASSEASGVAYNSPLHF. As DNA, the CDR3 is TGTGCCAGCAGTGAAGCCTCAGGGGTTGCCTATAATTCACCCCTCCACTTT.